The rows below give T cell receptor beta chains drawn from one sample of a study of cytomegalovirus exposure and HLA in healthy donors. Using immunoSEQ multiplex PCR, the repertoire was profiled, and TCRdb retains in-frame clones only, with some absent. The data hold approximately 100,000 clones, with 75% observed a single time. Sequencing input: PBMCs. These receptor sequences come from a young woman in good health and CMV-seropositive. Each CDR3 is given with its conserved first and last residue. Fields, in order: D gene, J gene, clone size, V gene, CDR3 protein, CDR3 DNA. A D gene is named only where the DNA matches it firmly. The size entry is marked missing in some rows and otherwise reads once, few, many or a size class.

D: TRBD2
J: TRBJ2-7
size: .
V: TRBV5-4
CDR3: CASSYTSGRDYEQYF
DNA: TGTGCCAGCAGCTATACTAGCGGGAGAGACTACGAGCAGTACTTC

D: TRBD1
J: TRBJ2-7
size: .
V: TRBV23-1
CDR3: CASSQEQGAGYEQYF
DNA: TGCGCCAGCAGTCAAGAACAGGGGGCTGGCTACGAGCAGTACTTC

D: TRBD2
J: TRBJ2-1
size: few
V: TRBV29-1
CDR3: CSVEKRDAYNEQFF
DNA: TGCAGCGTTGAGAAGCGGGATGCCTACAATGAGCAGTTCTTC

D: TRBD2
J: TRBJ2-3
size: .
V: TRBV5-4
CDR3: CASSSGLAGVLQYF
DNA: TGTGCCAGCAGCTCGGGACTAGCGGGAGTATTGCAGTATTTT

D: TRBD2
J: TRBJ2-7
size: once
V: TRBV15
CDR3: CATSGTRLTLYEQYF
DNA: TGTGCCACATCCGGGACTAGATTAACGCTTTACGAGCAGTACTTC

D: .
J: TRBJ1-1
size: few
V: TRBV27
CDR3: CASSPGHIPRNTEAFF
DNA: TGTGCCAGCAGTCCGGGACACATTCCGAGGAACACTGAAGCTTTCTTT

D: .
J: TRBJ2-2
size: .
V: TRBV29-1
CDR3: CSVVGAESGELFF
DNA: TGCAGCGTTGTAGGTGCGGAGTCCGGGGAGCTGTTTTTT

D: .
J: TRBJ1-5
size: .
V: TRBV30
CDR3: CAWSGTFGQPQHF
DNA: TGTGCCTGGAGTGGGACATTCGGTCAGCCCCAGCATTTT

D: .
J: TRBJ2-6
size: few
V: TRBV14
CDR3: CASSQALPPGANVLTF
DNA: TGTGCCAGCAGCCAAGCGCTACCTCCTGGGGCCAACGTCCTGACTTTC

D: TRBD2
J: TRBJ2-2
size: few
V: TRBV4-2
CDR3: CASYSEGRAVTGELFF
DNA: TGTGCCAGCTACTCGGAGGGGAGGGCGGTCACCGGGGAGCTGTTTTTT

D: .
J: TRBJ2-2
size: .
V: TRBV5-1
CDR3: CASSLAGANTGELFF
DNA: TGCGCCAGCAGCTTGGCCGGGGCGAACACCGGGGAGCTGTTTTTT

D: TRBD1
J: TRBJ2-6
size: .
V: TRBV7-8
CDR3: CASLRDRGFSGANVLTF
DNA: TGTGCCAGCCTTCGGGACAGGGGGTTCAGTGGGGCCAACGTCCTGACTTTC

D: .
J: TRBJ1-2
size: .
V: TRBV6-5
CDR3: CASSYNGNYGYTF
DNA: TGTGCCAGCAGTTACAACGGGAACTATGGCTACACCTTC

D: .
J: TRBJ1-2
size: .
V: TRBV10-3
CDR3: CAISASGEGYGYTF
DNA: TGTGCCATCAGTGCGTCAGGGGAGGGCTATGGCTACACCTTC

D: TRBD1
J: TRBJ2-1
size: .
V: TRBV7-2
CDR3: CASSRTGGKEQFF
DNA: TGTGCCAGCAGCCGGACAGGGGGGAAGGAGCAGTTCTTC

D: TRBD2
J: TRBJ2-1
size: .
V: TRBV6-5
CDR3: CASSYFGLAGGEQFF
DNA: TGTGCCAGCAGTTACTTCGGACTAGCGGGAGGAGAGCAGTTCTTC

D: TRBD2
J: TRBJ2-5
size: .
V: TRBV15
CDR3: CATSREAGGETQYF
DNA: TGTGCCACCAGCAGAGAAGCGGGAGGAGAGACCCAGTACTTC

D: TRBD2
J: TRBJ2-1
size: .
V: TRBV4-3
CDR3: CASSQDLGRGASYNEQFF
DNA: TGCGCCAGCAGCCAAGATTTGGGGCGGGGGGCTTCCTACAATGAGCAGTTCTTC

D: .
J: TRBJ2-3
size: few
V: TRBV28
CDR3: CASSLDRLSTDTQYF
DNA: TGTGCCAGCAGCCTCGACAGGCTAAGCACAGATACGCAGTATTTT

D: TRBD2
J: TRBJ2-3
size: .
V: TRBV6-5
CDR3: CASSLEGGRADTQYF
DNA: TGTGCCAGCAGCCTAGAAGGCGGGAGGGCAGATACGCAGTATTTT

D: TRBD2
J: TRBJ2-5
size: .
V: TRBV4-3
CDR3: CASSQQAGGQETQYF
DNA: TGCGCCAGCAGCCAGCAAGCGGGAGGGCAAGAGACCCAGTACTTC

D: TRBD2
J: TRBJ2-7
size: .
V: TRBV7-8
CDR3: CASSYWRLAGTGVYEQYF
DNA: TGTGCCAGCAGCTATTGGCGCCTAGCGGGAACAGGTGTCTACGAGCAGTACTTC

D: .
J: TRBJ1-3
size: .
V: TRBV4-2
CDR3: CASSQDQGGGNTIYF
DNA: TGTGCCAGCAGCCAAGACCAGGGCGGTGGAAACACCATATATTTT

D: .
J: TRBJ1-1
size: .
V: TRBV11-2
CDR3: CASSLLQGTEAFF
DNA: TGTGCCAGCAGCTTACTACAGGGCACTGAAGCTTTCTTT

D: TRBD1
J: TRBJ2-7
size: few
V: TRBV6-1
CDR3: CASDRGLNEQYF
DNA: TGTGCCAGCGACAGGGGGCTCAACGAGCAGTACTTC

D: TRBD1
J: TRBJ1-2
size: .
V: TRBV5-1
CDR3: CASSLGTGSSNYGYTF
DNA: TGCGCCAGCAGCTTAGGGACAGGGTCTTCTAACTATGGCTACACCTTC

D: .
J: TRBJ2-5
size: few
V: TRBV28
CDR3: CASTPGTGETQYF
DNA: TGTGCCAGCACCCCCGGCACAGGTGAGACCCAGTACTTC

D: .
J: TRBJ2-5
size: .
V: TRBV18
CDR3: CASSLFIQRQGSATQYF
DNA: TGTGCCAGCTCACTCTTCATTCAGAGGCAGGGAAGTGCGACCCAGTACTTC

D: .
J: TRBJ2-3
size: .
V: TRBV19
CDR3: CASSIDRQGPDTQYF
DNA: TGTGCCAGTAGTATAGATCGGCAGGGCCCAGATACGCAGTATTTT

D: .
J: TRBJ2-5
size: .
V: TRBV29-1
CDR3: CSVRIAREQYF
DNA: TGCAGCGTTCGGATAGCTAGAGAGCAGTACTTC

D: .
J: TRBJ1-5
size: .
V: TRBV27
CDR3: CASSLTWGDQPQHF
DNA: TGTGCCAGCAGCCTAACATGGGGGGATCAGCCCCAGCATTTT

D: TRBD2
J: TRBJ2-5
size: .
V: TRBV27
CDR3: CATSTIAGGGETQYF
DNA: TGTGCCACCAGCACAATAGCGGGAGGGGGAGAGACCCAGTACTTC

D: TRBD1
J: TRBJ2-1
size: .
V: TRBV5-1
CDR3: CASSLGGDRRYNEQFF
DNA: TGCGCCAGCAGCTTGGGCGGGGACAGGCGATACAATGAGCAGTTCTTC

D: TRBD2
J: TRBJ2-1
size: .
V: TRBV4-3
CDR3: CASSQEAGVGNEQFF
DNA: TGCGCCAGCAGCCAAGAAGCGGGAGTGGGTAATGAGCAGTTCTTC

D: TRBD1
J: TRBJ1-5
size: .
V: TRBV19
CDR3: CASSIPGQGSNQPQNF
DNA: TGTGCCAGTAGTATTCCCGGACAGGGGAGCAATCAGCCCCAGAATTTT

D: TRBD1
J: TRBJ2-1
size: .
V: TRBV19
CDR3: CASSIGDRGQNEQFF
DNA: TGTGCCAGTAGTATAGGTGACAGGGGGCAGAATGAGCAGTTCTTC

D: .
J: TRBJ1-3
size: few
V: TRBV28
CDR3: CASSSPEVLSGNTIYF
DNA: TGTGCCAGCAGTTCCCCCGAGGTCCTCTCTGGAAACACCATATATTTT

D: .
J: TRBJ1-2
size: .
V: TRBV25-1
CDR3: CASGEVGGYTF
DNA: TGTGCCAGCGGGGAGGTGGGTGGCTACACCTTC

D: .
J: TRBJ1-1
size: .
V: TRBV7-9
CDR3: CASSSLNWNTEAFF
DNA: TGTGCCAGCAGCTCACTAAATTGGAACACTGAAGCTTTCTTT

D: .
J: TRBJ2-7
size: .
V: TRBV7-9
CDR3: CASSFSGGRYEQYF
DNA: TGTGCCAGCAGCTTTTCCGGGGGGCGGTACGAGCAGTACTTC

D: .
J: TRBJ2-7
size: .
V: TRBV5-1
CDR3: CASSSTSIIAYEQYF
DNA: TGCGCCAGCAGCTCAACTTCCATAATTGCCTACGAGCAGTACTTC

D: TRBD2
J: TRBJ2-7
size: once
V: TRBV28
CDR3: CASSFRASGRRPSYEQYF
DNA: TGTGCCAGCAGTTTTAGGGCTAGCGGGAGGCGACCTTCCTACGAGCAGTACTTC

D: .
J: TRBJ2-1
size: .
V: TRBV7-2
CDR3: CASSPGAPSYNEQFF
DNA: TGTGCCAGCAGCCCAGGGGCCCCCTCCTACAATGAGCAGTTCTTC

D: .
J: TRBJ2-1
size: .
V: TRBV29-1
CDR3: CSVEGAPGNEQFF
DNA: TGCAGCGTTGAAGGCGCGCCTGGCAATGAGCAGTTCTTC

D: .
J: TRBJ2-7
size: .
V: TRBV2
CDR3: CASSVGQLTIYEQYF
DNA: TGTGCCAGCAGTGTAGGACAGCTTACAATCTACGAGCAGTACTTC

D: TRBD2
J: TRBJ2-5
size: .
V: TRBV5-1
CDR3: CASSFLGLAEETQYF
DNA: TGCGCCAGCAGCTTTTTGGGACTAGCGGAAGAGACCCAGTACTTC

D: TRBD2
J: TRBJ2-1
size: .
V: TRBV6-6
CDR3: CASMILAGWNEQFF
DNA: TGTGCCAGCATGATACTAGCGGGATGGAATGAGCAGTTCTTC

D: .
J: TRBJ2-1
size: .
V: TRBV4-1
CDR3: CASSQSQRDNEQFF
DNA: TGCGCCAGCAGCCAAAGCCAGCGGGACAATGAGCAGTTCTTC

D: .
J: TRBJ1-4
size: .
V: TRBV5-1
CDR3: CASSSVTQGEKLFF
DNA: TGCGCCAGCAGCTCAGTGACCCAGGGTGAAAAACTGTTTTTT

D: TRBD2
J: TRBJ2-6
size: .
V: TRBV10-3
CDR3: CAIRMNGRAAGANVLTF
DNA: TGTGCCATCAGAATGAACGGGAGGGCCGCTGGGGCCAACGTCCTGACTTTC

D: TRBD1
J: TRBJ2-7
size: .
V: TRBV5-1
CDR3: CASSPGTGAHEQYF
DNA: TGCGCCAGCAGCCCGGGGACAGGGGCCCACGAGCAGTACTTC

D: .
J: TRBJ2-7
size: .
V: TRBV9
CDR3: CASSVVGSAANEQYF
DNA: TGTGCCAGCAGCGTAGTGGGCAGTGCCGCCAACGAGCAGTACTTC

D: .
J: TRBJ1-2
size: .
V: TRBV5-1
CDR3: CASSLNQGEGGYTF
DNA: TGCGCCAGCAGCTTGAATCAGGGTGAAGGTGGCTACACCTTC

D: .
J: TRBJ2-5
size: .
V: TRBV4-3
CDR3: CASSQDPDWPQYF
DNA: TGCGCCAGCAGCCAAGACCCCGACTGGCCCCAGTACTTC

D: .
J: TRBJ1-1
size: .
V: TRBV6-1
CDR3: CASRPGILMNTEAFF
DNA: TGTGCCAGCAGGCCCGGGATCCTAATGAACACTGAAGCTTTCTTT

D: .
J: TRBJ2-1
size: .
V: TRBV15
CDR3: CATSVVFGDNEQFF
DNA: TGTGCCACCAGCGTAGTATTCGGAGACAATGAGCAGTTCTTC

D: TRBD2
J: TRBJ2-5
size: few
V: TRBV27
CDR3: CAAGLAQETQYF
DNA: TGTGCCGCCGGACTAGCCCAAGAGACCCAGTACTTC

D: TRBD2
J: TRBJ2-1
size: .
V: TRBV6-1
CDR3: CASSEGLAMGVNEQFF
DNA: TGTGCCAGCAGTGAGGGACTAGCGATGGGGGTCAATGAGCAGTTCTTC

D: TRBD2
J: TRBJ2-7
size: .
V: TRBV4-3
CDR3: CASSPGEGHYEQYF
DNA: TGCGCCAGCAGCCCGGGGGAGGGGCACTACGAGCAGTACTTC

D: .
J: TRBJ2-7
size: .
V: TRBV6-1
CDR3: CASSGTGTQSSYEQYF
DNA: TGTGCCAGCAGTGGAACCGGGACACAAAGCTCCTACGAGCAGTACTTC